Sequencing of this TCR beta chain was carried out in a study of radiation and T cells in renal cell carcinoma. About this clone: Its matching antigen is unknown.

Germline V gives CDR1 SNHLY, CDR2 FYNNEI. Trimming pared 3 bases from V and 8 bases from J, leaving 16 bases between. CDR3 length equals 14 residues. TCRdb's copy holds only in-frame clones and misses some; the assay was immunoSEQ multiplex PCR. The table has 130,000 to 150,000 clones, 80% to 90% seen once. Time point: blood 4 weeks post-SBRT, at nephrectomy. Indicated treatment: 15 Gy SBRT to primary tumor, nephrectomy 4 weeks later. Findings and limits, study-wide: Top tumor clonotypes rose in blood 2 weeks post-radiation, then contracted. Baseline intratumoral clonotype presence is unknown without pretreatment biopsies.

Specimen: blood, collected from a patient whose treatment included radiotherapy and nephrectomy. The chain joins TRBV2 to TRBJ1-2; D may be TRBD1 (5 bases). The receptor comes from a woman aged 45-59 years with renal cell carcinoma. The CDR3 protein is CASSELRGRNGYTF. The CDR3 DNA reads TGTGCCAGCAGTGAGCTTAGGGGAAGAAACGGCTACACCTTC.